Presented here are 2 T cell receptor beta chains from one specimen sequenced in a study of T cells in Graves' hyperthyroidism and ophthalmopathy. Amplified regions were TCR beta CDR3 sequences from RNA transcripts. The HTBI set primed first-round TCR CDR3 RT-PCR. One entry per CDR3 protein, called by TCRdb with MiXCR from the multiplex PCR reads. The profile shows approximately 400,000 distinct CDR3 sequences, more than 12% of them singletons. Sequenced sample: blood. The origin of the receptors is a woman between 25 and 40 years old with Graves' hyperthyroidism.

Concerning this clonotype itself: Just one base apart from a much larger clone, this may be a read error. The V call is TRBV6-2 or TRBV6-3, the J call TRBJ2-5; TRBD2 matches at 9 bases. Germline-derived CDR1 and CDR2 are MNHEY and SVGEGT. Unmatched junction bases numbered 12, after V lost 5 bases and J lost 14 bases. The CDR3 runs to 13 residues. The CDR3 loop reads CASSDGRLAVSYF. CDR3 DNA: TGTGCCAGCAGTGACGGAAGACTAGCGGTTTCTTACTTC.

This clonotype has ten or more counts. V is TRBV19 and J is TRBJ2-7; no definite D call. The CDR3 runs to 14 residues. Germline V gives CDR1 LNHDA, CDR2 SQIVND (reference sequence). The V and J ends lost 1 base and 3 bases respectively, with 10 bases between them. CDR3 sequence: CASSIGRTSYEQYF. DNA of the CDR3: TGTGCCAGTAGTATAGGAAGAACAAGCTACGAGCAGTACTTC.